The 21 T cell receptor beta chains below were found in one sample sequenced in a study of blood T cell repertoires in COVID-19. Produced via immunoSEQ multiplex PCR; TCRdb's table is partial and in-frame only. The sample records approximately 86,000 clones, around 89% being singletons. The sequenced material came from peripheral blood. The receptors stem from a man aged 45 to 65 with acute or convalescent COVID-19.

The chain recombines TRBV4-2 with TRBJ2-1, with 13 positions matching TRBD2. From germline, CDR1 is LGHNA and CDR2 YNFKEQ. V was clipped by 3 bases and J by 6 bases; unmatched bases: 14. This CDR3 is 19 amino acids long. CDR3 in DNA: TGTGCCAGCAGCCAGGCCGGGACTAGCGGGGTGGGGATGGGCAATGAGCAGTTCTTC. Protein product: CASSQAGTSGVGMGNEQFF.

The gene calls are TRBV27 and TRBJ1-2, with TRBD1 matching over 9 bases. The length of the CDR3 is 17 residues. Germline trimming cut 3 bases from V and 6 bases from J; bases unmatched to any gene: 14. The germline V gene encodes CDR1 MNHEY and CDR2 SMNVEV (reference sequence). The CDR3 coding sequence is TGTGCCAGCAGTTTTAGGGGACAGGGCTCATTTGGGCATGGCTACACCTTC. Its protein product is CASSFRGQGSFGHGYTF.

The chain uses TRBV7-2 and TRBJ2-5, with 11 bases fitting TRBD2. CDR3 length equals 18 residues. Per the germline V gene, CDR1 is SGHTA and CDR2 is FQGNSA. V shed 5 bases, J shed 0 bases, and the junction held 11 bases outside the gene matches. The CDR3: CASSRGTSGRLYQETQYF. CDR3 coding DNA: TGTGCCAGCAGCCGCGGGACTAGCGGTCGTCTGTACCAAGAGACCCAGTACTTC. Drawing the rest from reference TRBV7-2 and TRBJ2-5, the complete variable domain is GAGVSQSPSNKVTEKGKDVELRCDPISGHTALYWYRQSLGQGLEFLIYFQGNSAPDKSGLPSDRFSAERTGGSVSTLTIQRTQQEDSAVYLCASSRGTSGRLYQETQYFGPGTRLLVL.

This clone was detected only a few times. This sequence joins TRBV19 and TRBJ1-1; D remains unclear. The CDR3 has 14 amino acids. Trimming left V 4 bases short and J 6 bases short, with 15 bases between. From germline, CDR1 is LNHDA and CDR2 SQIVND (reference sequence). This CDR3 is CASSTLIQVPEAFF. The CDR3 DNA is TGTGCCAGTAGTACCTTGATACAAGTCCCTGAAGCTTTCTTT.

V gene TRBV6-6 combines with J gene TRBJ1-1; TRBD1 matches 7 bases. This CDR3 is built from 15 residues. V was pared by 6 bases and J by 1 base, with 8 bases of the junction left unmatched. Germline V gene lookup returns CDR1 MNHNY and CDR2 SVGAGI (reference sequence). This CDR3 is CASRPPRDRNTEAFF. CDR3 nucleotides: TGTGCCAGCAGACCCCCCAGGGACAGGAACACTGAAGCTTTCTTT.

This clone has only one observation. The chain joins TRBV27 to TRBJ1-2; 8 positions agree with TRBD1. J gave up 7 bases and V 4 bases, and 17 bases lay outside the gene matches. The CDR3 runs 17 residues. Germline values: CDR1 MNHEY, CDR2 SMNVEV (reference sequence). The CDR3 region has the DNA TGTGCCAGCAGTTCACCCGGACAGGGCTTAGCGTCGCGTGGCTACACCTTC. Translated, it gives CASSSPGQGLASRGYTF.

The chain links TRBV6-5 to TRBJ1-3; D may be TRBD1 (5 bases). Deletions cut 5 bases from V and 0 bases from J, with 11 bases between. The CDR3 sequence is 15 residues long. Germline V gene data show CDR1 as MNHEY and CDR2 as SVGAGI. This CDR3 reads CASSPRQISGNTIYF. Here the CDR3 DNA reads TGTGCCAGCAGTCCACGACAGATCTCTGGAAACACCATATATTTT.

The chain uses TRBV25-1 and TRBJ1-3, with 8 bases that match TRBD1. The V and J ends lost 9 bases and 4 bases, in that order; junction bases with no gene match: 5. The CDR3 length is 13 residues. The germline CDR1 and CDR2 sequences are MGHDK and SYGVNS. CDR3 amino acids: CASATGVGNTIYF. CDR3 in DNA: TGTGCCAGTGCGACAGGGGTAGGAAACACCATATATTTT.

The count of this clone is one. The rearrangement joins TRBV7-3 to TRBJ2-1; D is unclear. The CDR3 has 12 amino acids. Trimming cost V 1 base and J 6 bases, with 4 bases left between them. Germline CDR1 reads SGHTA; CDR2 reads FQGTGA. CDR3 sequence: CASSLIGNEQFF. The CDR3, as DNA: TGTGCCAGCAGCTTAATCGGCAATGAGCAGTTCTTC.

This clone was recorded a few times. The genes are TRBV9 and TRBJ2-1, with 7 bases that match TRBD2. Germline-derived CDR1 and CDR2 are SGDLS and YYNGEE. The CDR3 consists of 15 residues. J was trimmed by 5 bases and V by 0 bases; bases with no gene match: 5. CDR3 residues: CASSVEPGTNNEQFF. CDR3 in DNA: TGTGCCAGCAGCGTAGAACCCGGGACTAACAATGAGCAGTTCTTC.

The chain is built from TRBV5-5 and TRBJ1-1; 9 bases are a match to TRBD1. The junction had 7 bases not matched to a gene; V was cut back by 2 bases and J by 5 bases. The V gene's germline CDR1 is SGHKS and CDR2 YYEKEE (reference sequence). The CDR3 covers 15 residues. The CDR3 is CASSFGQGTNTEAFF. As DNA, the CDR3 is TGTGCCAGCAGCTTCGGACAGGGGACGAATACTGAAGCTTTCTTT.

The chain combines TRBV14 with TRBJ1-2; unclear D gene. The CDR3 loop spans 17 amino acids. Between the trimmed V and J ends, which lost 4 bases and 2 bases, there was a span of 20 bases. Per the germline V gene, CDR1 is SGHDN and CDR2 is FVKESK. In DNA form, the CDR3 reads TGTGCCAGCAGCCCCCGAATTACCGAGGTGACGAACTATGGCTACACCTTC. It codes for CASSPRITEVTNYGYTF.

The chain links TRBV20-1 to TRBJ2-7; D possibly corresponds to TRBD2 (6 bases). The CDR3 is made up of 15 amino acids. Between the trimmed V and J ends, which lost 3 bases and 3 bases, there was a span of 18 bases. Germline CDR1 reads DFQATT; CDR2 reads SNEGSKA (reference sequence). CDR3 DNA: TGCAGTGCTAGTTCAGGACCGTGGGGGGACTACGAGCAGTACGTC. Its translation is CSASSGPWGDYEQYV.

This clone was detected only once. The chain employs TRBV19 and TRBJ1-5, with D maybe TRBD1 (5 bases). Trimming removed 1 base from V and 2 bases from J, with 6 bases in between. Germline V gene data show CDR1 as LNHDA and CDR2 as SQIVND (reference sequence). CDR3 length equals 14 residues. The CDR3 DNA reads TGTGCCAGTAGTATAGGCAGGGGCAATCAGCCCCAGCATTTT. Translation gives CASSIGRGNQPQHF.

V usage is TRBV7-8 and J usage is TRBJ2-7; 7 positions match TRBD1. Trimming at V came to 4 bases and at J to 1 base, leaving 1 base not matched to a gene. Germline CDR1 is SGHVS and CDR2 is FQNEAQ. CDR3 length: 13 amino acids. The CDR3 bases are TGTGCCAGCAGCTCGACAGGGTCCTACGAGCAGTACGTC. This codes for CASSSTGSYEQYV.

This rearrangement joins TRBV2 to TRBJ1-5, with D unresolved. CDR1 and CDR2 from the germline V gene are SNHLY and FYNNEI. The CDR3 runs to 14 residues. Deletions cut 7 bases from V and 3 bases from J, with 13 bases between. The CDR3 sequence: CASKGGLPNQPQHF. In nucleotides, the CDR3 is TGTGCCAGCAAAGGAGGACTTCCCAATCAGCCCCAGCATTTT.

This clone was counted between two and nine times. The chain is built from TRBV5-5 and TRBJ2-3, with 9 positions matching TRBD1. The CDR3 spans 18 residues. The V segment lost 3 bases and the J segment 5 bases; nucleotides outside the gene matches: 16. Germline V CDR1 and CDR2: SGHKS, YYEKEE (reference sequence). Here the CDR3 reads CASSSRIRDRVSGDTQYF. CDR3 nucleotides: TGTGCCAGCAGCTCTCGTATCCGGGACAGGGTTTCAGGAGATACGCAGTATTTT.

This chain uses TRBV3-1 (or the pseudogene TRBV3-2) with TRBJ2-7, with D possibly matching TRBD1 (5 bases). The CDR3 consists of 16 residues. The V and J ends lost 2 bases and 5 bases respectively, with 19 bases between them. The germline V gene encodes CDR1 LGHDT and CDR2 YNNKEL (reference sequence). This CDR3 reads CASSQQQTVNFNEQYV. Written as DNA, the CDR3 is TGTGCCAGCAGCCAACAGCAGACAGTGAATTTCAACGAGCAGTACGTC.

The V gene is TRBV29-1, the J gene TRBJ1-2, with 9 nucleotides matching TRBD1. This CDR3 contains 11 residues. Germline V gene data show CDR1 as SQVTM and CDR2 as ANQGSEA. The junction had 2 bases not matched to a gene; V was cut back by 6 bases and J by 6 bases. CDR3 nucleotides: TGCAGCGTCGGACAGGGGAATGGCTACACCTTC. Translation gives CSVGQGNGYTF.

The chain has TRBV28 and TRBJ1-5, with TRBD1 identical over 9 bases. There are 16 residues in the CDR3. Germline loops: CDR1 MDHEN, CDR2 SYDVKM. The ends lost 5 bases at V and 6 bases at J; junction bases unmatched: 11. CDR3 region: CASSHGNTGGGQPQHF. CDR3 nucleotide sequence: TGTGCCAGCAGTCACGGAAATACAGGGGGCGGTCAGCCCCAGCATTTT.

In this sample, this clone turned up once. V usage is TRBV6-6 and J usage is TRBJ1-4; the D is unclear. Trimming stripped 6 bases from V and 7 bases from J, with 12 bases between. The germline gives CDR1 MNHNY, CDR2 SVGAGI (reference sequence). The CDR3 contains 13 residues. This CDR3 is CASRRDPGEKLFF. The CDR3 nucleotides are TGTGCCAGCAGGCGGGATCCTGGTGAAAAACTGTTTTTT.